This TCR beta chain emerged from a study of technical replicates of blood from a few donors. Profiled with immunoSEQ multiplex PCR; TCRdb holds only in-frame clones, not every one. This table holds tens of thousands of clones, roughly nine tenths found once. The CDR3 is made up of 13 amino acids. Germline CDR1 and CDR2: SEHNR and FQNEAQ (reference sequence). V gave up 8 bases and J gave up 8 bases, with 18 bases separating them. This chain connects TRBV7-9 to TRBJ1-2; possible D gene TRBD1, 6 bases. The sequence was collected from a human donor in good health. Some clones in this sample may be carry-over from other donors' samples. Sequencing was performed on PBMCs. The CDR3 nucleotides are TGTGCCAGCTCCCAACCCAACAGGGACGGCTACACCTTC. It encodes CASSQPNRDGYTF.